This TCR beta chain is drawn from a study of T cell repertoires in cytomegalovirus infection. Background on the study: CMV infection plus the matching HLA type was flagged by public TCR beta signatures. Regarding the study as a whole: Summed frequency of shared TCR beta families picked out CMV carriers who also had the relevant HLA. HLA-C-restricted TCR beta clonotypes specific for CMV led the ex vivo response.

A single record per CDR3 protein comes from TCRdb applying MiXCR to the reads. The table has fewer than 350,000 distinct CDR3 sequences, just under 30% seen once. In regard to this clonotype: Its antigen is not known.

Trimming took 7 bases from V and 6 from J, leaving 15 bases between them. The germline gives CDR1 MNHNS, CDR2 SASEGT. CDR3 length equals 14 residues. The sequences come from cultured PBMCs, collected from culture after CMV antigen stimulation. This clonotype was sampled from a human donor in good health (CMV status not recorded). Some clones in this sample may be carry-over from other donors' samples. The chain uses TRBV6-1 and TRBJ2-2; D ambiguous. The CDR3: CASNYDAIPGELFF. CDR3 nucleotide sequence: TGTGCCAGCAACTACGACGCGATCCCCGGGGAGCTGTTTTTT.